These 19 T cell receptor beta chains were sequenced from one sample in a study of shared clonotypes between healthy human individuals. The repertoire was sequenced with immunoSEQ multiplex PCR; TCRdb's copy has only in-frame clones and lacks some. The sample consists of about 980,000 clones, around 80% of them appearing once. The specimen sequenced was memory CD4+ T cells sorted from blood. Documented subset: CD45RA-negative fraction. The receptors here all came from a man aged 18 to 30 in good health.

The V and J genes are TRBV25-1 and TRBJ2-2, with D tentatively TRBD2 (5 bases). CDR3 length: 13 amino acids. Trimming pared 6 bases from V and 1 base from J, leaving 6 bases between. The germline gives CDR1 MGHDK, CDR2 SYGVNS. The DNA of the CDR3 is TGTGCCAGCAGACTAGGGAACACCGGGGAGCTGTTTTTT. Translation: CASRLGNTGELFF.

The chain combines TRBV10-3 with TRBJ1-2, with D hard to call. The CDR3 length is 14 residues. CDR1 is ENHRY, CDR2 SYGVKD, per germline. The V gene lost 0 bases and the J gene lost 4 bases, with 9 bases spanning the gap. CDR3 protein: CAISESSEFYGYTF. DNA for the CDR3: TGTGCCATCAGTGAGTCCTCAGAGTTCTATGGCTACACCTTC.

The chain couples TRBV5-1 to TRBJ2-5; 7 bases line up with TRBD2. Per the germline V gene, CDR1 is SGHRS and CDR2 is YFSETQ. Trimming at V came to 7 bases and at J to 5 bases, leaving 8 bases not matched to a gene. The CDR3 runs to 13 residues. CDR3 nucleotides: TGCGCCAGCTCCGTCGGGGGGACGGAGACCCAGTACTTC. Its translation is CASSVGGTETQYF. Supplemented by reference TRBV5-1 and TRBJ2-5, the full variable domain reads KAGVTQTPRYLIKTRGQQVTLSCSPISGHRSVSWYQQTPGQGLQFLFEYFSETQRNKGNFPGRFSGRQFSNSRSEMNVSTLELGDSALYLCASSVGGTETQYFGPGTRLLVL.

This chain links TRBV4-1 with TRBJ2-3; D gene ambiguous. The CDR3 contains 13 residues. Germline loops: CDR1 MGHRA, CDR2 YSYEKL. The V end lost 3 bases, the J end lost 4 bases, and 8 bases lay between the germline ends. CDR3 nucleotide sequence: TGCGCCAGCAGCCAGCCATTAGCAGATACGCAGTATTTT. Its protein is CASSQPLADTQYF.

This clone occurred a few times. The identical CDR3 is also encoded by other nucleotide sequences in the sample. This chain joins TRBV5-1 and TRBJ1-1; D is ambiguous. The V end was cut by 4 bases, the J end by 1 base, with 11 bases between. CDR1 and CDR2 (germline): SGHRS, YFSETQ. The CDR3 has 14 residues. The CDR3: CASSGGTANTEAFF. The CDR3 coding sequence is TGCGCCAGCAGCGGCGGTACCGCGAACACTGAAGCTTTCTTT.

The J gene is TRBJ2-1, the V gene TRBV5-4; D is perhaps TRBD1 (7 bases). This CDR3 has 13 residues. The V and J ends lost 6 bases and 7 bases respectively, with 14 bases between them. The germline V gene has CDR1 SGHNT and CDR2 YYREEE (reference sequence). CDR3: CASNLQGRNEQFF. The CDR3, as DNA: TGTGCCAGCAACCTACAGGGGAGGAATGAGCAGTTCTTC.

Written as DNA, the CDR3 is TGTGCCAGCAGCAGGGGCGGAACCGGGGAGCTGTTTTTT. This gives the protein CASSRGGTGELFF. The gene calls are TRBV5-4 and TRBJ2-2, with D possibly being TRBD1 (5 bases). Deletions cut 4 bases from V and 5 bases from J, with 9 bases between. CDR3 length: 13 residues. Germline assignment: CDR1 SGHNT and CDR2 YYREEE (reference sequence).

The V gene is TRBV2, the J gene TRBJ2-1; 7 bases match TRBD1. This CDR3 has 15 residues. CDR1 is SNHLY, CDR2 FYNNEI, per germline. V lost 3 bases and J lost 5; bases outside the gene matches: 7. The CDR3 here is CASSDLGGQNNEQFF. Here the CDR3 DNA reads TGTGCCAGCAGTGATCTTGGGGGACAGAACAATGAGCAGTTCTTC. Full variable domain (outside the CDR3, taken from reference TRBV2 and TRBJ2-1): EPEVTQTPSHQVTQMGQEVILRCVPISNHLYFYWYRQILGQKVEFLVSFYNNEISEKSEIFDDQFSVERPDGSNFTLKIRSTKLEDSAMYFCASSDLGGQNNEQFFGPGTRLTVL.

The V gene is TRBV10-3, the J gene TRBJ1-2; D remains unclear. The CDR3 contains 14 residues. CDR1 ENHRY and CDR2 SYGVKD come from the germline V gene. Deletions cut 0 bases from V and 4 bases from J, with 9 bases between. The CDR3 nucleotides read TGTGCCATCAGTGAGTCAGAGCAGAGCTATGGCTACACCTTC. Encoded protein: CAISESEQSYGYTF.

V usage is TRBV5-1 and J usage is TRBJ1-6; tentative D call: TRBD1 (5 bases). Trimming removed 3 bases from V and 7 bases from J, with 14 bases in between. CDR1 and CDR2 (germline): SGHRS, YFSETQ. The CDR3 is made up of 15 amino acids. The CDR3 DNA reads as TGCGCCAGCAGCTCCCAGGGACGGGAGAATTCACCCCTCCACTTT. Protein sequence: CASSSQGRENSPLHF.

This chain uses TRBV5-6 with TRBJ1-6; 8 bases map to TRBD1. This CDR3 is 15 amino acids long. The V gene's germline CDR1 is SGHDT and CDR2 YYEEEE. The V and J ends lost 0 bases and 10 bases, in that order; junction bases with no gene match: 6. This CDR3 is CASSLVDREISPLHF. DNA for the CDR3: TGTGCCAGCAGCTTGGTGGACAGGGAAATCTCACCCCTCCACTTT.

V and J are TRBV2 and TRBJ1-1; D perhaps matches TRBD1 (5 bases). Trimming left V 11 bases short and J 2 bases short, with 15 bases between. Germline V lookup: CDR1 SNHLY, CDR2 FYNNEI. This CDR3 is 13 amino acids long. This chain's CDR3 is CAGSQVENTEAFF. The CDR3 bases are TGTGCCGGGTCACAGGTTGAAAACACTGAAGCTTTCTTT.

The rearrangement links TRBV4-2 to TRBJ2-7; 11 nucleotides match TRBD2. The V gene's germline CDR1 is LGHNA and CDR2 YNFKEQ. The CDR3 length is 14 residues. J was trimmed by 7 bases and V by 9 bases; bases with no gene match: 11. CDR3 in amino acids: CASSPSGGSWEQYF. The CDR3 DNA reads as TGTGCCAGTTCCCCTAGCGGGGGGTCCTGGGAGCAGTACTTC.

V is TRBV12-5 and J is TRBJ2-1; tentative D call: TRBD2 (6 bases). This CDR3 spans 16 amino acids. Deletions cut 0 bases from V and 7 bases from J, with 16 bases between. CDR1 is LGHNT and CDR2 is FRNRAP in the germline V gene. CDR3 amino acids: CASGLVIGRGINEQFF. The CDR3 bases are TGTGCTAGTGGTTTGGTAATTGGGCGGGGAATTAATGAGCAGTTCTTC.

The rearrangement uses TRBV28 and TRBJ1-6, with no clear D. Germline CDR1 MDHEN, CDR2 SYDVKM. There are 12 residues in the CDR3. V was cut by 5 bases and J by 9 bases, with 8 bases left in between. The CDR3 sequence: CASSPRLSPLHF. Here the CDR3 DNA reads TGTGCCAGCAGTCCTCGACTTTCACCCCTCCACTTT.

V usage is TRBV28 and J usage is TRBJ1-1, with D possibly matching TRBD1 (5 bases). The CDR3 totals 13 residues. The germline V and J ends were trimmed by 1 base and 7 bases, with 10 bases remaining between them. CDR1 and CDR2 from the germline V gene are MDHEN and SYDVKM. In DNA, the CDR3 is TGTGCCAGCAGTTTATTCGGACAATTTGAAGCTTTCTTT. Protein product: CASSLFGQFEAFF.

The chain combines TRBV5-4 with TRBJ2-1, with D maybe TRBD1 (6 bases). Germline assignment: CDR1 SGHNT and CDR2 YYREEE (reference sequence). V was trimmed by 2 bases and J by 0 bases, leaving 6 bases between them. The CDR3 sequence is 14 residues long. Here the CDR3 DNA reads TGTGCCAGCAGCTTCAGGGGCTCCTACAATGAGCAGTTCTTC. Its protein is CASSFRGSYNEQFF.

In its sample, this clone was seen once. J is TRBJ1-4 and V is TRBV29-1; no definite D call. The CDR3 has 13 amino acids. The ends were cut back, 6 bases at V and 8 bases at J, with 16 bases in the middle. CDR1 and CDR2 (germline): SQVTM, ANQGSEA. CDR3 sequence (DNA): TGCAGCGTCGCAGACTCGCCGGGGGAAAAACTGTTTTTT. Its translation is CSVADSPGEKLFF.

This clone occurred many times. This chain connects TRBV5-6 to TRBJ2-7; D gene ambiguous. The V gene's germline CDR1 is SGHDT and CDR2 YYEEEE. V shed 4 bases and J shed 0 bases, with 11 bases lying between them. The CDR3 sequence is 14 residues long. CDR3 DNA: TGTGCCAGCAGCAGATACTTGAGCTCCTACGAGCAGTACTTC. This codes for CASSRYLSSYEQYF. The full variable domain, rest sourced from reference TRBV5-6 and TRBJ2-7, is DAGVTQSPTHLIKTRGQQVTLRCSPKSGHDTVSWYQQALGQGPQFIFQYYEEEERQRGNFPDRFSGHQFPNYSSELNVNALLLGDSALYLCASSRYLSSYEQYFGPGTRLTVT.